These 19 T cell receptor beta chains came from one sample sequenced in a study of T cells in Graves' hyperthyroidism and ophthalmopathy. TCR beta CDR3 sequences were amplified from RNA transcripts. TCR CDR3 underwent first-round RT-PCR with the HTBI primer set. A single record per CDR3 protein comes from TCRdb applying MiXCR to the multiplex PCR reads. The data show under 400,000 distinct CDR3 sequences, with roughly 17% seen just once and roughly 33% held by the top ten. The specimen sequenced was blood. The receptors were sampled from a man aged 30 to 45 with Graves' hyperthyroidism.

This clonotype turned up a few times. The V and J genes are TRBV28 and TRBJ2-2, with D uncertain. The germline V gene encodes CDR1 MDHEN and CDR2 SYDVKM. The length of the CDR3 is 14 residues. V was clipped by 3 bases and J by 7 bases, with 12 bases between them. The CDR3 loop is CASSLFGFGGELFF. As DNA, the CDR3 is TGTGCCAGCAGTTTGTTTGGGTTCGGCGGGGAGCTGTTTTTT.

The sample holds many counts of this clonotype. The V call is TRBV24-1, the J call TRBJ2-5; D could derive from TRBD1 or TRBD2 (5 bases each). This CDR3 comprises 14 residues. Trimming stripped 3 bases from V and 4 bases from J, with 11 bases between. Germline V CDR1 and CDR2: KGHDR, SFDVKD. The CDR3 DNA reads TGTGCCACCAGTGATGACAGCCGGGGAGAGACCCAGTACTTC. Translated: CATSDDSRGETQYF.

In this sample, this clonotype turned up many times. The V and J genes are TRBV3-1 and TRBJ2-7; D is unresolved. The germline CDR1 and CDR2 sequences are LGHDT and YNNKEL (reference sequence). This CDR3 has 15 residues. The germline V and J ends were trimmed by 1 base and 3 bases, with 13 bases remaining between them. The CDR3 DNA reads TGTGCCAGCAGCCAAGGGTCAGACCGTATCTACGAGCAGTACTTC. This codes for CASSQGSDRIYEQYF.

The J gene is TRBJ2-6, the V gene TRBV5-6, with D uncertain. This CDR3 comprises 15 residues. The germline V gene has CDR1 SGHDT and CDR2 YYEEEE. Trimming took 3 bases from V and 0 from J, leaving 7 bases between them. The CDR3 coding sequence is TGTGCCAGCAGCTCACAGATCTCTGGGGCCAACGTCCTGACTTTC. Translating gives CASSSQISGANVLTF.

This chain joins TRBV3-1 and TRBJ1-1, with 9 positions matching TRBD1. The germline CDR1 and CDR2 sequences are LGHDT and YNNKEL (reference sequence). This CDR3 is built from 17 residues. J gave up 3 bases and V 3 bases, and 11 bases lay outside the gene matches. The CDR3 DNA follows: TGTGCCAGCAGCCAGGGGGGACAGGGTTCTTTGGACACTGAAGCTTTCTTT. This translates into CASSQGGQGSLDTEAFF.

This chain connects TRBV10-3 to TRBJ2-7, with D unclear. With 6 bases removed from V and 5 bases from J, the gap between germline ends came to 8 bases. This CDR3 contains 11 residues. Germline V gene data show CDR1 as ENHRY and CDR2 as SYGVKD. The CDR3 loop is CAIRSWDEQYF. CDR3 coding DNA: TGTGCCATCAGGTCGTGGGACGAGCAGTACTTC.

Ten or more counts support this clonotype. CDR3 nucleotide sequence: TGTGCCAGCAGCCCCCCCGGGCCTAACAATGAGCAGTTCTTC. Translating gives CASSPPGPNNEQFF. The V gene is TRBV7-3, the J gene TRBJ2-1; no clear D. This CDR3 spans 14 amino acids. V was clipped by 5 bases and J by 5 bases, with 13 bases between them. Germline V gene lookup returns CDR1 SGHTA and CDR2 FQGTGA.

This clonotype was seen once. The DNA for the CDR3 is TGTGCCATCAGTGAGCCTGGGACAGGGGTGGTGCCTAATGAAAAACTGTTTTTT. Translating gives CAISEPGTGVVPNEKLFF. This chain links TRBV10-3 with TRBJ1-4; 10 bases agree with TRBD1. Germline CDR1 is ENHRY and CDR2 is SYGVKD. V shed 2 bases and J 3 bases; nucleotides not matched to a gene: 9. CDR3 length equals 18 residues.

This clonotype came up many times. The chain carries TRBV15 and TRBJ1-1, with TRBD1 matching 8 bases. After removal of 0 bases from V and 3 bases from J, the junction contained 3 bases not matched to a gene. In germline, CDR1 is LNHNV, CDR2 YYDKDF (reference sequence). The CDR3 extends over 15 amino acids. CDR3 DNA: TGTGCCACCAGCAGAGAGACAGGGGCGGACACTGAAGCTTTCTTT. Its protein product is CATSRETGADTEAFF.

A few counts support this clonotype. The V gene is TRBV4-2, the J gene TRBJ2-5; possibly TRBD1 or TRBD2 for D (6 bases each). This CDR3 region has 15 residues. Germline-derived CDR1 and CDR2 are LGHNA and YNFKEQ. V lost 0 bases, J lost 4 bases, and 12 bases lay in between. The CDR3 here is CASSQDAEGGETQYF. In DNA form, the CDR3 reads TGTGCCAGCAGCCAAGATGCTGAGGGGGGAGAGACCCAGTACTTC.

This clonotype was counted at least ten times. J is TRBJ2-3 and V is TRBV11-2, with a tentative D call TRBD2 (5 bases). The germline V and J ends were trimmed by 0 bases and 1 base, with 11 bases remaining between them. Looked up from germline, CDR1 is SGHAT and CDR2 is FQNNGV. The CDR3 loop spans 16 amino acids. Here the CDR3 reads CASSLDRGLRTDTQYF. CDR3 sequence (DNA): TGTGCCAGCAGCTTAGATCGGGGTCTACGCACAGATACGCAGTATTTT.

This clonotype came up many times. V gene TRBV27 combines with J gene TRBJ1-6; D unresolved. The CDR3 covers 17 residues. Germline-derived CDR1 and CDR2 are MNHEY and SMNVEV (reference sequence). Trimming cost V 1 base and J 10 bases, with 20 bases left between them. This CDR3 is CASSLYPFTTRGSPLHF. In DNA, the CDR3 is TGTGCCAGCAGTTTATACCCTTTCACCACAAGAGGGTCACCCCTCCACTTT.

The chain employs TRBV29-1 and TRBJ2-2, with TRBD2 identical over 12 bases. CDR1 is SQVTM, CDR2 ANQGSEA, per germline. J gave up 3 bases and V 2 bases, and 7 bases lay outside the gene matches. CDR3 length: 17 residues. This CDR3 is CSVEKLAGGPYTGELFF. CDR3 in DNA: TGCAGCGTTGAAAAGCTAGCGGGAGGGCCTTACACCGGGGAGCTGTTTTTT.

This clonotype was seen ten or more times. The V and J genes are TRBV2 and TRBJ2-1, with D tentatively TRBD1 (5 bases). The V gene's germline CDR1 is SNHLY and CDR2 FYNNEI. The CDR3 loop spans 9 amino acids. Trimming shortened V by 8 bases and J by 13 bases, and 9 bases separated the two germline ends. As DNA, the CDR3 is TGTGCCAGCGGGGCTCGACAGTTCTTC. Its protein is CASGARQFF.

This clonotype was seen only once. The CDR3 loop is CASSRLAIDTDTQYF. The CDR3 region has the DNA TGTGCCAGCAGTCGACTAGCGATTGACACAGATACGCAGTATTTT. The rearrangement links TRBV27 to TRBJ2-3; 8 bases are shared with TRBD2. V was pared by 5 bases and J by 2 bases, with 6 bases of the junction left unmatched. CDR3 size: 15 residues. CDR1 is MNHEY, CDR2 SMNVEV, per germline (reference sequence).

This clonotype was found many times. J is TRBJ1-2 and V is TRBV30; D remains unclear. V dropped 2 bases and J dropped 4 bases, with 17 bases sitting between them. Germline-derived CDR1 and CDR2 are GTSNPN and SVGIG (reference sequence). CDR3 length: 15 amino acids. CDR3 region: CAWSNPAGNVYGYTF. The CDR3 coding sequence is TGTGCCTGGAGTAACCCCGCGGGGAACGTCTATGGCTACACCTTC.

This clonotype was found many times. The gene calls are TRBV12-3 or TRBV12-4 and TRBJ2-1; tentatively, D is TRBD2 (5 bases). The CDR3 length is 15 residues. V was pared by 6 bases and J by 9 bases, with 21 bases between. CDR3 nucleotides: TGTGCCAGCAGCCCAAAGCGGCGAGAAGGAAGTGAGCAGTTCTTC. It codes for CASSPKRREGSEQFF.

This clonotype has ten or more counts. The rearrangement links TRBV7-3 to TRBJ2-3; D might be TRBD2 (6 bases). This CDR3 is 13 amino acids long. The V gene lost 5 bases and the J gene lost 7 bases, with 13 bases spanning the gap. Germline loops: CDR1 SGHTA, CDR2 FQGTGA. CDR3 bases: TGTGCCAGCAGCCCACGCGGGATATATACGCAGTATTTT. Amino acids: CASSPRGIYTQYF.

This clonotype showed up many times. The chain employs TRBV19 and TRBJ2-3; D assignment may be TRBD1 or TRBD2 (6 bases each). The CDR3 consists of 17 residues. The V gene lost 6 bases and the J gene lost 0 bases, with 19 bases spanning the gap. In germline, CDR1 is LNHDA, CDR2 SQIVND (reference sequence). DNA of the CDR3: TGTGCCAGTAGCTCCCCGAGGAGGGGGACTAGCACAGATACGCAGTATTTT. It codes for CASSSPRRGTSTDTQYF.